These T cell receptor beta chains were read from a single sample in a study of blood T cell repertoires in COVID-19. TCRdb keeps only in-frame clones here, not all; method: immunoSEQ multiplex PCR. The sample records roughly 430,000 clones, approximately 91% being singletons. The sample taken for sequencing was PBMCs or T cells enriched from blood (not recorded which). The source is a woman aged 18 to 35 who had been exposed to COVID-19. CDR3s include the opening cysteine and the closing phenylalanine or tryptophan. The D gene is left open where the match is weak. The size entry is marked missing in some rows and otherwise reads once, few, many or a size class.

clone_size: NA
v_call: TRBV7-8
j_call: TRBJ2-7
d_call: TRBD1
cdr3_nt: TGTGCCAGCAGCATTCGACAGGGTCGGAGCTCCTACGAGCAGTACTTC
cdr3_aa: CASSIRQGRSSYEQYF

clone_size: NA
v_call: TRBV7-9
j_call: TRBJ2-7
d_call: TRBD2
cdr3_nt: TGTGCCAGCAGCGGAAGGACTAGCCAGATGTACGAGCAGTACTTC
cdr3_aa: CASSGRTSQMYEQYF

clone_size: once
v_call: TRBV6-6
j_call: TRBJ2-7
d_call: TRBD1
cdr3_nt: TGTGCCAGCAGCCAACAAAGCCCCCAGGGGGCTTACGAGCAGTACTTC
cdr3_aa: CASSQQSPQGAYEQYF

clone_size: NA
v_call: TRBV19
j_call: TRBJ1-4
d_call: NA
cdr3_nt: TGTGCCAGTAGTATAGTCCCCGGGAGAAATGAAAAACTGTTTTTT
cdr3_aa: CASSIVPGRNEKLFF

clone_size: NA
v_call: TRBV7-2
j_call: TRBJ1-5
d_call: NA
cdr3_nt: TGTGCCAGCAGCTTAGCGGGGCCCATGAGCAATCAGCCCCAGCATTTT
cdr3_aa: CASSLAGPMSNQPQHF

clone_size: NA
v_call: TRBV27
j_call: TRBJ2-1
d_call: TRBD2
cdr3_nt: TGTGCCAGCAGGCTAGCGGCCCACAATGAGCAGTTCTTC
cdr3_aa: CASRLAAHNEQFF

clone_size: NA
v_call: TRBV10-1
j_call: TRBJ2-1
d_call: TRBD1
cdr3_nt: TGCGCCAGCAGTGAGTCTCACAGGGGCTCCTACAATGAGCAGTTCTTC
cdr3_aa: CASSESHRGSYNEQFF

clone_size: NA
v_call: TRBV6-2/TRBV6-3
j_call: TRBJ2-7
d_call: TRBD1
cdr3_nt: TGTGCCAGCAGCTGGGACAGAGACTACGAGCAGTACTTC
cdr3_aa: CASSWDRDYEQYF

clone_size: NA
v_call: TRBV4-3
j_call: TRBJ2-3
d_call: TRBD2
cdr3_nt: TGCGCCAGCAGCCAAGTTGGACTAGCGGGGGGTCTAGATACGCAGTATTTT
cdr3_aa: CASSQVGLAGGLDTQYF

clone_size: NA
v_call: TRBV20-1
j_call: TRBJ1-2
d_call: NA
cdr3_nt: TGCAGTGCTAGTGAGGGCTTTTATGGCTACACCTTC
cdr3_aa: CSASEGFYGYTF

clone_size: NA
v_call: TRBV6-5
j_call: TRBJ2-7
d_call: NA
cdr3_nt: TGTGCCAGCACCTCACTAGTCTACGAGCAGTACTTC
cdr3_aa: CASTSLVYEQYF

clone_size: NA
v_call: TRBV28
j_call: TRBJ2-7
d_call: TRBD1
cdr3_nt: TGTGCCAGCAGTACCCGGGACAGGGCCTACGAGCAGTACTTC
cdr3_aa: CASSTRDRAYEQYF

clone_size: NA
v_call: TRBV10-1
j_call: TRBJ2-7
d_call: NA
cdr3_nt: TGCGCCAGCAGTGGGCCCGGACTCTCCTACGAGCAGTACTTC
cdr3_aa: CASSGPGLSYEQYF

clone_size: NA
v_call: TRBV28
j_call: TRBJ1-5
d_call: TRBD1
cdr3_nt: TGTGCCAGCAGTTCTCCGACAGGGGGTCAGCCCCAGCATTTT
cdr3_aa: CASSSPTGGQPQHF

clone_size: NA
v_call: TRBV2
j_call: TRBJ1-5
d_call: TRBD1
cdr3_nt: TGTGCCAGCAGTGCAGGGGGCTATAGCAATCAGCCCCAGCATTTT
cdr3_aa: CASSAGGYSNQPQHF

clone_size: NA
v_call: TRBV5-1
j_call: TRBJ2-2
d_call: NA
cdr3_nt: TGCGCCAGCAGCTTGGACCCGGTAGCCGGGGAGCTGTTTTTT
cdr3_aa: CASSLDPVAGELFF

clone_size: once
v_call: TRBV7-6
j_call: TRBJ2-5
d_call: NA
cdr3_nt: TGTGCCAGCAGCCCACCTGTGGAGGGGCGAGCAGAGACCCAGTACTTC
cdr3_aa: CASSPPVEGRAETQYF

clone_size: NA
v_call: TRBV9
j_call: TRBJ2-7
d_call: TRBD2
cdr3_nt: TGTGCCAGCAGCGTAGGACCGGGGGGAGGATACGAGCAGTACTTC
cdr3_aa: CASSVGPGGGYEQYF

clone_size: NA
v_call: TRBV25-1
j_call: TRBJ2-7
d_call: NA
cdr3_nt: TGTGCCAGCAGTGATCAACAGGGAGCCTACGAGCAGTACTTC
cdr3_aa: CASSDQQGAYEQYF

clone_size: NA
v_call: TRBV30
j_call: TRBJ1-6
d_call: TRBD1
cdr3_nt: TGTGCCTGGGGCGGACAGGGAAATTCACCCCTCCACTTT
cdr3_aa: CAWGGQGNSPLHF

clone_size: NA
v_call: TRBV3-1/TRBV3-2
j_call: TRBJ2-5
d_call: TRBD2
cdr3_nt: TGTGCCAGCAGCCAAGAAGTGGATCTAGCGGAATTCCAAGAGACCCAGTACTTC
cdr3_aa: CASSQEVDLAEFQETQYF

clone_size: NA
v_call: TRBV2
j_call: TRBJ1-2
d_call: NA
cdr3_nt: TGTGCCAGCAGTGAAACGGAGGTGAGAGGCTACACCTTC
cdr3_aa: CASSETEVRGYTF

clone_size: NA
v_call: TRBV6-5
j_call: TRBJ2-5
d_call: NA
cdr3_nt: TGTGCCAGCAACGAACTGGGGCAGGTAGGAGAGACCCAGTACTTC
cdr3_aa: CASNELGQVGETQYF

clone_size: NA
v_call: TRBV5-4
j_call: TRBJ1-1
d_call: TRBD1
cdr3_nt: TGTGCCAGCAGCCCGACAGGGGGGAAAACTGAAGCTTTCTTT
cdr3_aa: CASSPTGGKTEAFF

clone_size: few
v_call: TRBV5-6
j_call: TRBJ2-3
d_call: NA
cdr3_nt: TGTGCCAGCAGCTTCTTCGCCGGGCAAGGGAGGCAGGCAGATACGCAGTATTTT
cdr3_aa: CASSFFAGQGRQADTQYF

clone_size: NA
v_call: TRBV10-3
j_call: TRBJ1-2
d_call: NA
cdr3_nt: TGTGCCATCAGGGCGGGGAACGACTATGGCTACACCTTC
cdr3_aa: CAIRAGNDYGYTF

clone_size: once
v_call: TRBV9
j_call: TRBJ1-1
d_call: TRBD1
cdr3_nt: TGTGCCAGCAGCCTTGGGACAGGGGAACGGACTGAAGCTTTCTTT
cdr3_aa: CASSLGTGERTEAFF

clone_size: NA
v_call: TRBV6-5
j_call: TRBJ2-1
d_call: NA
cdr3_nt: TGTGCCAGCACTAGCGCGTCCGGCGAGCAGTTCTTC
cdr3_aa: CASTSASGEQFF

clone_size: NA
v_call: TRBV12-5
j_call: TRBJ2-1
d_call: NA
cdr3_nt: TGTGCTAGTACTAAGGACTACAATGAGCAGTTCTTC
cdr3_aa: CASTKDYNEQFF

clone_size: NA
v_call: TRBV11-3
j_call: TRBJ1-1
d_call: NA
cdr3_nt: TGTGCCAGCAGCTTAGGTCCGTCGACTGAAGCTTTCTTT
cdr3_aa: CASSLGPSTEAFF

clone_size: NA
v_call: TRBV16
j_call: TRBJ1-1
d_call: NA
cdr3_nt: TGTGCCAGCAGCCAATCAAGCTCCGCGGGGAACACTGAAGCTTTCTTT
cdr3_aa: CASSQSSSAGNTEAFF

clone_size: NA
v_call: TRBV7-8
j_call: TRBJ1-5
d_call: TRBD1
cdr3_nt: TGTGCCAGCAGCCCCGGACAGGGGGCGCGCGGGGTGAGCAATCAGCCCCAGCATTTT
cdr3_aa: CASSPGQGARGVSNQPQHF

clone_size: once
v_call: TRBV7-2
j_call: TRBJ1-4
d_call: NA
cdr3_nt: TGTGCCAGCAGCCGGGAGGACAGCGCAACTAATGAAAAACTGTTTTTT
cdr3_aa: CASSREDSATNEKLFF

clone_size: NA
v_call: TRBV6-5
j_call: TRBJ2-5
d_call: NA
cdr3_nt: TGTGCCAGCAGGACCTTCCAGGGAAACCAAGAGACCCAGTACTTC
cdr3_aa: CASRTFQGNQETQYF

clone_size: NA
v_call: TRBV28
j_call: TRBJ1-6
d_call: TRBD1
cdr3_nt: TGTGCCAGCAGTTCACAGGACAGGGCGTGGTCACCCCTCCACTTT
cdr3_aa: CASSSQDRAWSPLHF

clone_size: once
v_call: TRBV18
j_call: TRBJ1-6
d_call: TRBD1
cdr3_nt: TGTGCCAGCTCACCCCAAAGACTGACAGGGGGCGAACGTGATTCACCCCTCCACTTT
cdr3_aa: CASSPQRLTGGERDSPLHF

clone_size: NA
v_call: TRBV27
j_call: TRBJ1-6
d_call: TRBD1
cdr3_nt: TGTGCCAGCAAACTCCTTACAGGGGGGAACGAGAATTCACCCCTCCACTTT
cdr3_aa: CASKLLTGGNENSPLHF

clone_size: NA
v_call: TRBV7-9
j_call: TRBJ2-7
d_call: TRBD1
cdr3_nt: TGTGCCAGCACGACAGGGCTAAGATACGAGCAGTACTTC
cdr3_aa: CASTTGLRYEQYF

clone_size: NA
v_call: TRBV7-9
j_call: TRBJ2-3
d_call: TRBD1
cdr3_nt: TGTGCCAGCAGCTTAGGGACAGGCCCCACAGATACGCAGTATTTT
cdr3_aa: CASSLGTGPTDTQYF

clone_size: NA
v_call: TRBV4-3
j_call: TRBJ2-7
d_call: NA
cdr3_nt: TGCGCCAGCAGCACGACACCGAGCTCCTACGAGCAGTACTTC
cdr3_aa: CASSTTPSSYEQYF

clone_size: NA
v_call: TRBV18
j_call: TRBJ2-5
d_call: NA
cdr3_nt: TGTGCCAGCTCACCTCTCCCGGAGGGAGGAGAGACCCAGTACTTC
cdr3_aa: CASSPLPEGGETQYF

clone_size: NA
v_call: TRBV24-1
j_call: TRBJ2-7
d_call: TRBD1
cdr3_nt: TGTGCCACCAGTGATTCCCACGCCGGGACAGGGGTCCACGAGCAGTACTTC
cdr3_aa: CATSDSHAGTGVHEQYF

clone_size: NA
v_call: TRBV11-1
j_call: TRBJ1-1
d_call: NA
cdr3_nt: TGTGCCAGCAGCCCTCGGGAGGTTGGGAACACTGAAGCTTTCTTT
cdr3_aa: CASSPREVGNTEAFF

clone_size: NA
v_call: TRBV19
j_call: TRBJ1-1
d_call: NA
cdr3_nt: TGTGCCAGTAGTATTTCGGCAGGGAGGACCCCTGAAGCTTTCTTT
cdr3_aa: CASSISAGRTPEAFF

clone_size: NA
v_call: TRBV4-1
j_call: TRBJ1-1
d_call: TRBD1
cdr3_nt: TGCGCCAGCAGCCAGGTAGGGACAGCCAACACTGAAGCTTTCTTT
cdr3_aa: CASSQVGTANTEAFF

clone_size: NA
v_call: TRBV19
j_call: TRBJ2-7
d_call: TRBD2
cdr3_nt: TGTGCCAGTAGTCGTGGGCTAGCGGGAGGGACGCTCCACGAGCAGTACTTC
cdr3_aa: CASSRGLAGGTLHEQYF

clone_size: NA
v_call: TRBV4-2
j_call: TRBJ1-1
d_call: NA
cdr3_nt: TGTGCCAGCAGCCAAGAATACAGGGCCACTGAAGCTTTCTTT
cdr3_aa: CASSQEYRATEAFF

clone_size: NA
v_call: TRBV11-2
j_call: TRBJ1-1
d_call: NA
cdr3_nt: TGTGCCAGCAGCCTGAGTCTGAACACTGAAGCTTTCTTT
cdr3_aa: CASSLSLNTEAFF

clone_size: NA
v_call: TRBV27
j_call: TRBJ2-7
d_call: TRBD1
cdr3_nt: TGTGCCACGGGGGACAGGGGCACCTACGAGCAGTACTTC
cdr3_aa: CATGDRGTYEQYF

clone_size: NA
v_call: TRBV14
j_call: TRBJ1-3
d_call: TRBD1
cdr3_nt: TGTGCCAGCAGCCAACACATGACAGGGCTCTCTGGAAACACCATATATTTT
cdr3_aa: CASSQHMTGLSGNTIYF

clone_size: NA
v_call: TRBV28
j_call: TRBJ1-1
d_call: NA
cdr3_nt: TGTGCCAGCAGTTCTGGACAGCCAGGAACAACTGAAGCTTTCTTT
cdr3_aa: CASSSGQPGTTEAFF

clone_size: NA
v_call: TRBV7-2
j_call: TRBJ1-5
d_call: NA
cdr3_nt: TGTGCCAGCAGCCAGGTGACAGGACAGAATCAGCCCCAGCATTTT
cdr3_aa: CASSQVTGQNQPQHF

clone_size: NA
v_call: TRBV27
j_call: TRBJ2-1
d_call: NA
cdr3_nt: TGTGCCAGCAGTCCCGCCCGGGGTAGGTCCCCTTTAGACAATGAGCAGTTCTTC
cdr3_aa: CASSPARGRSPLDNEQFF

clone_size: NA
v_call: TRBV5-1
j_call: TRBJ1-1
d_call: TRBD1
cdr3_nt: TGCGCCAGCAGCTTGACGCGGACAGGGGGCGACGAAGCTTTCTTT
cdr3_aa: CASSLTRTGGDEAFF

clone_size: NA
v_call: TRBV5-8
j_call: TRBJ2-5
d_call: TRBD2
cdr3_nt: TGTGCCAGCAGCTACGGGACTAGCGGGGGGCCCGAGACCCAGTACTTC
cdr3_aa: CASSYGTSGGPETQYF